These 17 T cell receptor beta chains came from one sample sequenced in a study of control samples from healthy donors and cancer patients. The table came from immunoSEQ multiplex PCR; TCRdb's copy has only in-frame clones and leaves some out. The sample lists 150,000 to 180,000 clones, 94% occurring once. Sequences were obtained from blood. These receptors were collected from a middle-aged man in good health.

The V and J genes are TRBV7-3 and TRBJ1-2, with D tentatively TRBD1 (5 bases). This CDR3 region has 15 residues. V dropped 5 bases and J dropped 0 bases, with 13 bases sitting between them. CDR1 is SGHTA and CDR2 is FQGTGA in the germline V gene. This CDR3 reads CASSPTGPPNYGYTF. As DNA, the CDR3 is TGTGCCAGCAGCCCAACAGGCCCCCCTAACTATGGCTACACCTTC. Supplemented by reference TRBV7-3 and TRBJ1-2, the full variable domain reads GAGVSQTPSNKVTEKGKYVELRCDPISGHTALYWYRQSLGQGPEFLIYFQGTGAADDSGLPNDRFFAVRPEGSVSTLKIQRTERGDSAVYLCASSPTGPPNYGYTFGSGTRLTVV.

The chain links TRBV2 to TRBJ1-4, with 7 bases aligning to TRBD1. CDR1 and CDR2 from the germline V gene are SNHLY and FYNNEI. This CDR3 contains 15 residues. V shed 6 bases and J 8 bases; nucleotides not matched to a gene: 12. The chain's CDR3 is CASRQRDSHIEKLFF. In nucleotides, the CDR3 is TGTGCCAGCAGGCAAAGGGACAGCCATATCGAAAAACTGTTTTTT. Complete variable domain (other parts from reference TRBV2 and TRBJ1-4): EPEVTQTPSHQVTQMGQEVILRCVPISNHLYFYWYRQILGQKVEFLVSFYNNEISEKSEIFDDQFSVERPDGSNFTLKIRSTKLEDSAMYFCASRQRDSHIEKLFFGSGTQLSVL.

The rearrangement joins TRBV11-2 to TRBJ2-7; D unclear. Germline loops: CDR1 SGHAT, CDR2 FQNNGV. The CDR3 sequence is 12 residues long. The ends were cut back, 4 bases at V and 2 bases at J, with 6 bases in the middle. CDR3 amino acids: CASSSLTYEQYF. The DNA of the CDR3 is TGTGCCAGCAGCTCTCTTACCTACGAGCAGTACTTC.

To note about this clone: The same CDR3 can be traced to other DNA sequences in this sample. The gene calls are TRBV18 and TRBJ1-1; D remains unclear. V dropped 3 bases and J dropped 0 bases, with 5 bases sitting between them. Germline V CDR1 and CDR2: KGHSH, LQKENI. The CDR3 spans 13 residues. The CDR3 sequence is CASSPALNTEAFF. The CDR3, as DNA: TGTGCCAGCTCACCCGCTTTGAACACTGAAGCTTTCTTT.

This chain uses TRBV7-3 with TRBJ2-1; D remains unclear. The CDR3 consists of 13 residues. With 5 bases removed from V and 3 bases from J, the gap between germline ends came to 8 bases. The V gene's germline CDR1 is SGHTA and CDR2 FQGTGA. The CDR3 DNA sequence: TGTGCCAGCAGCCAGGAAAACTACAATGAGCAGTTCTTC. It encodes CASSQENYNEQFF.

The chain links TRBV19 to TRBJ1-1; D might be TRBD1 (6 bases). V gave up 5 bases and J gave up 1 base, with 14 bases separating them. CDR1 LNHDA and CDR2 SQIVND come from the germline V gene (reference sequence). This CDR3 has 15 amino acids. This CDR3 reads CASSPYRVWNTEAFF. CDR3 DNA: TGTGCCAGTAGTCCCTACAGGGTCTGGAACACTGAAGCTTTCTTT.

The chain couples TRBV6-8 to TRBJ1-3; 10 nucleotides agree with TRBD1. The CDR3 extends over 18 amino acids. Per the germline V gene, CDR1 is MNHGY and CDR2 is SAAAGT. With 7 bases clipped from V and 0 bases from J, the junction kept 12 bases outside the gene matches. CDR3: CASTRDRGFQSSGNTIYF. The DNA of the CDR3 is TGTGCCAGCACCCGGGACAGGGGTTTTCAAAGCTCTGGAAACACCATATATTTT.

As DNA, the CDR3 is TGCGCCAGCAGCTTCTCGGACAGGGGGCCCTATGGCTACACCTTC. Residues: CASSFSDRGPYGYTF. The chain uses TRBV5-1 and TRBJ1-2, with 11 positions matching TRBD1. The CDR3 totals 15 residues. The V segment lost 2 bases and the J segment 4 bases; nucleotides outside the gene matches: 4. CDR1 and CDR2 from the germline V gene are SGHRS and YFSETQ.

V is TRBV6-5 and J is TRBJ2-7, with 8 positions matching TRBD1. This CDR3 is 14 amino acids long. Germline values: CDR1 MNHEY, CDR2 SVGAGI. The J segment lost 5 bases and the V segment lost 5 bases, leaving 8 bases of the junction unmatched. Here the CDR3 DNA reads TGTGCCAGCAGTCCTCGGGACAGGCAACACGAGCAGTACTTC. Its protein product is CASSPRDRQHEQYF.

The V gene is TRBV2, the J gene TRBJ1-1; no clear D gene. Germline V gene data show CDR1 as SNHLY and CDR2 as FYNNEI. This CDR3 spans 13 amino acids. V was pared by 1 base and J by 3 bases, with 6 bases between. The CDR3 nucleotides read TGTGCCAGCAGTGAAGGGAGCTACACTGAAGCTTTCTTT. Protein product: CASSEGSYTEAFF.

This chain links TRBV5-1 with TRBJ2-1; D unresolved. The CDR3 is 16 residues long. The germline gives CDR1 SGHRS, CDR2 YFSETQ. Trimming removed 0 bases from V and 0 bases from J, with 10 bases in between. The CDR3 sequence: CASSLATYSSYNEQFF. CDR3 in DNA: TGCGCCAGCAGCTTGGCGACTTACAGCTCCTACAATGAGCAGTTCTTC.

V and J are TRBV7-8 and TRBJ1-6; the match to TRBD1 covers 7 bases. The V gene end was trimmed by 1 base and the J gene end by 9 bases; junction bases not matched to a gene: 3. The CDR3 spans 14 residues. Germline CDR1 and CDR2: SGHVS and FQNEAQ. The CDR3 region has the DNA TGTGCCAGCAGCTTAGGGGACAGCCGTTCACCCCTCCACTTT. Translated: CASSLGDSRSPLHF.

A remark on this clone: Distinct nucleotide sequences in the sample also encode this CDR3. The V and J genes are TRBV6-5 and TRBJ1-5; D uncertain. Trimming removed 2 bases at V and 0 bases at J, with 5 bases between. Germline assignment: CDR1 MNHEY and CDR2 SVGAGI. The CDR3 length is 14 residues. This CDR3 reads CASSYRDSNQPQHF. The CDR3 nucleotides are TGTGCCAGCAGTTACAGGGATAGCAATCAGCCCCAGCATTTT.

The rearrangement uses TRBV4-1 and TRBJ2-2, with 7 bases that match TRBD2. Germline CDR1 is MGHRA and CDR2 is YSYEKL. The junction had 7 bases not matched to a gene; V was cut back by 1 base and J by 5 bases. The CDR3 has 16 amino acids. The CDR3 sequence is CASSQVFAGGTGELFF. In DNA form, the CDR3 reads TGCGCCAGCAGCCAAGTATTCGCCGGGGGGACCGGGGAGCTGTTTTTT.

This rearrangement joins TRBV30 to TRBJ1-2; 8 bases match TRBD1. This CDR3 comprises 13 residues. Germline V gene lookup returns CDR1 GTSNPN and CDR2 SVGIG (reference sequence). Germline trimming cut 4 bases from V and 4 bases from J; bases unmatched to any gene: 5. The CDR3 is CAWTRQGSYGYTF. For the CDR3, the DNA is TGTGCCTGGACTCGACAGGGGAGCTATGGCTACACCTTC.

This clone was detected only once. CDR3 sequence: CASGNLQGRMDSPLHF. The CDR3 DNA reads as TGTGCTAGTGGCAACCTCCAGGGTAGGATGGATTCACCCCTCCACTTT. The chain employs TRBV12-5 and TRBJ1-6, with a weak D call TRBD1 (5 bases). This CDR3 has 16 amino acids. The V gene's germline CDR1 is LGHNT and CDR2 FRNRAP. Trimming removed 6 bases at V and 8 bases at J, with 20 bases between.

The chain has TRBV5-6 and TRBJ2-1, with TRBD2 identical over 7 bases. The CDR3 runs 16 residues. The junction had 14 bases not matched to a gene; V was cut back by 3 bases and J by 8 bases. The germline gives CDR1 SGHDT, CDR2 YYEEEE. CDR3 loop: CASSSKIAGPADEQFF. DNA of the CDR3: TGTGCCAGCAGCTCGAAAATAGCGGGCCCGGCAGATGAGCAGTTCTTC.